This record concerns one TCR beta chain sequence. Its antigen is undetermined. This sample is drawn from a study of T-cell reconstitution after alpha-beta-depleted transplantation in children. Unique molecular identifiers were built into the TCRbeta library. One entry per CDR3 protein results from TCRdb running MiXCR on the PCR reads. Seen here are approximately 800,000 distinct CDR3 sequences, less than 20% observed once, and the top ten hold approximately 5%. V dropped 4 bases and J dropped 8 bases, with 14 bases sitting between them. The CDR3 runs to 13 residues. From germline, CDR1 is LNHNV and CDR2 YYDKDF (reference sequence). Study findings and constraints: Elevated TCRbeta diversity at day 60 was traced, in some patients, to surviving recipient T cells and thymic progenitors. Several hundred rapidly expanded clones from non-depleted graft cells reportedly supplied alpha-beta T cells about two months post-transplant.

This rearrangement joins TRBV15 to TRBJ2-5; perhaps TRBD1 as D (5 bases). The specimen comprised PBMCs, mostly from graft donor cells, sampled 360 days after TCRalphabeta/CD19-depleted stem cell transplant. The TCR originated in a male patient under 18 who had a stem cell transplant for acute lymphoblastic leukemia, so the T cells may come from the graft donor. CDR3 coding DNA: TGTGCCACCAGCAACCAGGGTTGGATAACCCAGTACTTC. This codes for CATSNQGWITQYF.